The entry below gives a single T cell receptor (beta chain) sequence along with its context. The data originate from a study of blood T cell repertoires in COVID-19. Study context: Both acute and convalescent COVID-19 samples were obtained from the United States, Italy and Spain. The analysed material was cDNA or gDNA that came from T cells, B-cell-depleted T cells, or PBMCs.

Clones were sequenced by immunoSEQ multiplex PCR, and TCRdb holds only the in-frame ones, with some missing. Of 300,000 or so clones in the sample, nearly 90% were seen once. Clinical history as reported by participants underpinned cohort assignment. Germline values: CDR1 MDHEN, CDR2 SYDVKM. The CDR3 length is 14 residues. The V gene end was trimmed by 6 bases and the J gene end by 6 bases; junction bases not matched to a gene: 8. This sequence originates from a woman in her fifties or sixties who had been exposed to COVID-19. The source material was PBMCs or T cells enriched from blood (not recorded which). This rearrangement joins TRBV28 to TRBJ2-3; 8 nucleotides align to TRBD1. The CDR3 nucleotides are TGTGCCAGCAGAACAGGACAGGGACGGGATACGCAGTATTTT. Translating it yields CASRTGQGRDTQYF.